These 20 T cell receptor beta chains came from one sample sequenced in a study of T cell clonality in common variable immunodeficiency (dated by TCRdb to between 2014 and 2016). Libraries were built with the immunoSEQ multiplex PCR assay. Sourced from immuneACCESS, this table was stored by TCRdb with only in-frame sequences that have V and J called. A share of the clones is absent; for the studies checked, an unresolved V gene accounts for under half, and the remainder has no known explanation. In this sample the table shows 45,000 to 60,000 clones, and no singletons are among them. Roughly 6.2% of the sample is held by the ten biggest clonotypes. Specimen: peripheral blood mononuclear cells. The receptors derive from a person aged 18 to 75 in good health.

This clone was counted many times. The read comes to an end 3 residues before the CDR3 does, leaving the germline J gene to fill in the end. The chain carries TRBV6-1 and TRBJ1-5, with D unresolved. The V end lost 4 bases, the J end lost 8 bases, and 12 bases lay between the germline ends. There are 13 residues in the CDR3. The germline CDR1 and CDR2 sequences are MNHNS and SASEGT. CDR3 protein: CASSVEGLKPQHF. The CDR3 DNA, read in part, is TGTGCCAGCAGTGTGGAGGGTTTGAAGCCC.

This clone was detected ten times or more. The CDR3 end is not reached by the read, which stops 3 residues before it; the germline J gene fills it in. The chain has TRBV20-1 and TRBJ2-6; maybe TRBD2 (5 bases). Between the trimmed V and J ends, which lost 1 base and 0 bases, there was a span of 10 bases. The CDR3 is made up of 16 amino acids. Germline V CDR1 and CDR2: DFQATT, SNEGSKA (reference sequence). The CDR3 protein is CSARGRGSSGANVLTF. The part of the CDR3 DNA that was read is TGCAGTGCTAGAGGTCGGGGAAGCTCTGGGGCCAACGTC.

Many counts were recorded for this clone. The read terminates 3 residues before the CDR3 end, so the remaining end is supplied by the germline J gene. J is TRBJ1-2 and V is TRBV5-5; D is uncertain. Per germline, CDR1 SGHKS and CDR2 YYEKEE (reference sequence). The CDR3 totals 15 residues. Here the CDR3 reads CASRVRLLSSYDYTF. CDR3 DNA (partial): TGTGCCAGCAGAGTCAGACTCTTATCCTCCTACGAC.

This clone was picked up many times. CDR3 bases read: TGTGCCAGCAGTCCCGGGACATTACCCTACGAG. Encoded protein: CASSPGTLPYE. The complete CDR3 protein is CASSPGTLPYEQYF. The chain recombines TRBV28 with TRBJ2-7; D might be TRBD1 (6 bases). Read coverage stops 3 residues before the CDR3 terminus; the germline J gene supplies the remainder. The CDR3 spans 14 residues. Per germline, CDR1 MDHEN and CDR2 SYDVKM. The V and J ends lost 5 bases and 2 bases respectively, with 13 bases between them. The full variable domain, completed using reference TRBV28 and TRBJ2-7, is DVKVTQSSRYLVKRTGEKVFLECVQDMDHENMFWYRQDPGLGLRLIYFSYDVKMKEKGDIPEGYSVSREKKERFSLILESASTNQTSMYLCASSPGTLPYEQYFGPGTRLTVT.

This clone showed up many times. The read gets to within 3 residues of the CDR3 end, and the germline J gene fills in the rest. The V and J genes are TRBV7-2 and TRBJ1-2; tentative D call: TRBD1 (5 bases). CDR1 is SGHTA, CDR2 FQGNSA, per germline. V gave up 2 bases and J gave up 4 bases, with 11 bases separating them. This CDR3 has 14 amino acids. The CDR3 spells CASSLLQGSYGYTF. The CDR3 bases that were read are TGTGCCAGCAGCTTACTCCAGGGTTCCTATGGC. The variable domain in full, completed from reference TRBV7-2 and TRBJ1-2, reads GAGVSQSPSNKVTEKGKDVELRCDPISGHTALYWYRQSLGQGLEFLIYFQGNSAPDKSGLPSDRFSAERTGGSVSTLTIQRTQQEDSAVYLCASSLLQGSYGYTFGSGTRLTVV.

This clone appeared many times. Read coverage stops 3 residues before the CDR3 terminus; the germline J gene supplies the remainder. The V call is TRBV4-2, the J call TRBJ1-2; a possible D gene is TRBD1 (5 bases). The CDR3 covers 13 residues. Germline V gene lookup returns CDR1 LGHNA and CDR2 YNFKEQ. Incomplete CDR3 DNA: TGTGCCAGCAGCCAAGAATCAGGGTTCGGC. This codes for CASSQESGFG. The CDR3 reads in full as CASSQESGFGYTF.

This clone came up many times. The read falls 3 residues short of the CDR3 end, and the missing part is taken from the germline J gene. The chain carries TRBV5-1 and TRBJ2-2, with D tentatively TRBD1 (5 bases). The CDR3 runs 14 residues. Germline loops: CDR1 SGHRS, CDR2 YFSETQ. V was shortened by 2 bases and J by 8 bases, with 13 bases between the two germline ends. CDR3 amino acids: CASSFSGASGELFF. CDR3 DNA (partial): TGCGCCAGCAGCTTTTCTGGGGCTAGTGGGGAG.

As for this clone: A much bigger clone sits one base away, suggesting this may be a read error. With the read ending 3 residues before the CDR3 end, the germline J gene is used to fill in that end. V and J are TRBV2 and TRBJ2-3; 7 positions agree with TRBD1. The CDR3 covers 13 residues. Germline V gene data show CDR1 as SNHLY and CDR2 as FYNNEI. CDR3 DNA, as far as it was read: TGTGCCAGCAGTGGGCAGGGGGATCAGCCG. Its translation: CASSGQGDQP. The entire CDR3 protein is CASSGQGDQPQYF.

The sample holds many counts of this clone. The read is 3 residues too short to cover the CDR3 end, so that end is filled in from the germline J gene. The chain couples TRBV20-1 to TRBJ2-5, with D perhaps TRBD1 (6 bases). V was clipped by 6 bases and J by 4 bases, with 18 bases between them. This CDR3 comprises 14 residues. CDR1 DFQATT and CDR2 SNEGSKA come from the germline V gene (reference sequence). The CDR3 bases that were read are TGCAGTGCCCAGCCCACAGGGAAGGGAGAGACC. Translation gives CSAQPTGKGET. The entire CDR3 sequence reads CSAQPTGKGETQYF.

As to this clone: With the read ending 3 residues before the CDR3 end, the germline J gene is used to fill in that end. The chain uses TRBV20-1 and TRBJ1-1, with 9 nucleotides matching TRBD1. The V and J ends lost 1 base and 5 bases, in that order; junction bases with no gene match: 8. The V gene's germline CDR1 is DFQATT and CDR2 SNEGSKA (reference sequence). The CDR3 spans 15 residues. The sequenced CDR3 bases are TGCAGTGCTAGAGGCACAGGGGGCGGCCATACTGAA. Protein product: CSARGTGGGHTE. From start to end, the CDR3 is CSARGTGGGHTEAFF.

Only a few counts were recorded for this clone. The read comes to an end 3 residues before the CDR3 does, leaving the germline J gene to fill in the end. The V and J genes are TRBV2 and TRBJ1-4; possible D gene TRBD1, 5 bases. The CDR3 runs to 16 residues. Germline V gene sequence: CDR1 SNHLY, CDR2 FYNNEI. CDR3 residues: CASSEAGPGRNSPLFF. Incomplete CDR3 DNA: TGTGCCAGCAGTGAAGCTGGGCCAGGGAGGAATTCACCA.

Many counts were recorded for this clone. Read data end 3 residues before the CDR3 end; the end is taken from the germline J gene. The chain is built from TRBV7-8 and TRBJ1-1; D not resolved. Germline CDR1 and CDR2: SGHVS and FQNEAQ. The CDR3 loop spans 13 amino acids. V lost 1 base to trimming and J lost 3 bases, with 6 bases between them. Partial CDR3 DNA: TGTGCCAGCAGCTTAGTTAGTCACACTGAA. Translation gives CASSLVSHTE. The full CDR3 is CASSLVSHTEAFF. The variable domain in full, with the rest retrieved from reference TRBV7-8 and TRBJ1-1, is GAGVSQSPRYKVAKRGQDVALRCDPISGHVSLFWYQQALGQGPEFLTYFQNEAQLDKSGLPSDRFFAERPEGSVSTLKIQRTQQEDSAVYLCASSLVSHTEAFFGQGTRLTVV.

This clone was seen many times. The read ends 3 residues early relative to the CDR3; the germline J gene fills the gap. This sequence joins TRBV4-1 and TRBJ2-6; the D gene is possibly TRBD2 (7 bases). CDR3 length: 18 residues. The ends were cut back, 1 base at V and 2 bases at J, with 15 bases in the middle. Germline V gene lookup returns CDR1 MGHRA and CDR2 YSYEKL. The CDR3 loop reads CASSQGRGGGPGANVLTF. CDR3 DNA, as far as it was read: TGCGCCAGCAGCCAAGGAAGAGGGGGGGGTCCTGGGGCCAACGTC.

Many counts were recorded for this clone. The read gets to within 3 residues of the CDR3 end, and the germline J gene fills in the rest. The chain uses TRBV30 and TRBJ1-3; D not resolved. CDR1 is GTSNPN, CDR2 SVGIG, per germline (reference sequence). This CDR3 has 17 amino acids. With 2 bases removed from V and 0 bases from J, the gap between germline ends came to 17 bases. The CDR3 sequence: CAWSPLIGRVSGNTIYF. The sequenced part of the CDR3 DNA is TGTGCCTGGAGTCCCCTCATCGGGCGGGTCTCTGGAAACACC.

This clone was recorded at least ten times. With the read ending 3 residues before the CDR3 end, the germline J gene is used to fill in that end. The chain is built from TRBV2 and TRBJ1-5, with 7 bases lining up with TRBD1. The J segment lost 7 bases and the V segment lost 4 bases, leaving 4 bases of the junction unmatched. The CDR3 runs 13 residues. CDR1 SNHLY and CDR2 FYNNEI come from the germline V gene. CDR3 DNA, as far as it was read: TGTGCCAGCAGTGTTTACAGGGGCCAGCCC. It encodes CASSVYRGQP. The whole CDR3 protein reads CASSVYRGQPQHF.

There are many counts of this clone. The read comes to an end 3 residues before the CDR3 does, leaving the germline J gene to fill in the end. V and J are TRBV14 and TRBJ2-1; the match to TRBD2 covers 10 bases. The CDR3 has 17 amino acids. Trimming at V came to 5 bases and at J to 4 bases, leaving 11 bases not matched to a gene. Germline loops: CDR1 SGHDN, CDR2 FVKESK. The CDR3 protein is CASSYVVSGGIYNEQFF. CDR3 DNA (partial): TGTGCCAGCAGCTATGTCGTTAGCGGGGGGATATACAATGAG.

The table lists this clone with many counts. The read ends 3 residues before the CDR3 terminus; that terminus is restored from the germline J gene. The rearrangement joins TRBV28 to TRBJ1-2; D unclear. The CDR3 is 13 residues long. V lost 7 bases to trimming and J lost 1 base, with 10 bases between them. Germline V gene lookup returns CDR1 MDHEN and CDR2 SYDVKM. The part of the CDR3 DNA that was read is TGTGCCAGCACCTTTACAGTTAACTATGGC. Protein sequence: CASTFTVNYG. The full CDR3 protein reads CASTFTVNYGYTF.

This clone was counted many times. The read gets to within 3 residues of the CDR3 end, and the germline J gene fills in the rest. V and J are TRBV20-1 and TRBJ2-7, with D possibly matching TRBD2 (5 bases). The germline gives CDR1 DFQATT, CDR2 SNEGSKA (reference sequence). The V gene lost 6 bases and the J gene lost 4 bases, with 16 bases spanning the gap. This CDR3 has 13 amino acids. The CDR3 protein is CSALDLRVYEQYF. CDR3 DNA (partial): TGCAGTGCCCTTGATCTGCGGGTTTACGAG.

This clone was seen at least ten times. Coverage ceases 3 residues before the CDR3 finishes, and the germline J gene fills in the end. The V gene is TRBV20-1, the J gene TRBJ2-4; 7 nucleotides match TRBD2. Losses at the gene ends were 0 bases for V and 8 bases for J; bases not matched to a gene: 13. Germline values: CDR1 DFQATT, CDR2 SNEGSKA (reference sequence). The CDR3 extends over 16 amino acids. The CDR3 protein is CSAREWGGAGEDIQYF. Partial CDR3 DNA: TGCAGTGCTAGAGAATGGGGAGGGGCGGGGGAGGACATT.

This clone has a count of ten or more. Read sequence stops 3 residues before the CDR3 end, and the germline J gene provides the missing end. The chain uses TRBV19 and TRBJ1-2; 8 bases align to TRBD1. There are 17 residues in the CDR3. The germline gives CDR1 LNHDA, CDR2 SQIVND (reference sequence). Trimming took 5 bases from V and 2 from J; bases not matched to a gene: 13. CDR3 DNA (partial): TGTGCCAGTAGTGCCGGACAGGGTGCGGGGGTAAACTATGGC. The encoded protein is CASSAGQGAGVNYG. In full, the CDR3 is CASSAGQGAGVNYGYTF.